Listed below are T cell receptor beta chains from one sample, sequenced in a study of OX40 agonist ivuxolimab in advanced cancers. The repertoire was sequenced with immunoSEQ multiplex PCR; TCRdb's copy has only in-frame clones and lacks some. The sample lists roughly 73,000 clones, roughly 90% occurring once. Specimen: CD4+ or CD8+ T cells sorted from blood, collected in a trial of the OX40 agonist ivuxolimab. These receptors came from an adult with an advanced solid tumor such as melanoma, head and neck, liver or kidney cancer. CDR3s leave out the opening cysteine and the closing phenylalanine or tryptophan. D genes are given only for firm matches.

v_gene	d_gene	j_gene	CDR3aa
TRBV15	.	TRBJ2-1	ATSRDGAYNEQF
TRBV29-1	.	TRBJ2-5	SVSRSFPSWGETQY
TRBV2	.	TRBJ1-1	ASSPRDGLGRGAF
TRBV6-5	.	TRBJ1-1	ASSYGEGRNTEAF
TRBV2	.	TRBJ2-7	ASSLTYEQY
TRBV27	.	TRBJ2-2	ASSLWSGRTGELF
TRBV19	TRBD1	TRBJ1-2	ASSLDRAQDGYT
TRBV10-3	TRBD2	TRBJ2-1	ATRLAVGVDNEQF
TRBV7-8	.	TRBJ2-1	ASSLGDIYNEQF
TRBV5-4	.	TRBJ2-3	ASSISSTDTQY
TRBV14	.	TRBJ1-1	ASSQKTGHTEAF
TRBV9	.	TRBJ2-3	ASSSGAGPSTDTQY
TRBV6-5	.	TRBJ1-3	ASSPFQASGNTIY
TRBV10-3	.	TRBJ2-1	AISESNGIRTSSYNEQF
TRBV25-1	.	TRBJ1-5	ASSDAGQSGNQPQH
TRBV5-1	.	TRBJ1-1	ASSLSQGGKAF
TRBV19	TRBD2	TRBJ2-3	ASSYGTSGGAGTQY
TRBV7-2	.	TRBJ1-2	ASSVMSLSGGYT
TRBV2	TRBD1	TRBJ1-2	ASSPRTGLNYGYT
TRBV28	.	TRBJ1-1	ASSLRGGGNTEAF
TRBV19	.	TRBJ1-1	ASSIPDRNTEAF
TRBV27	.	TRBJ1-6	ASRRDSLSSYNSPLH
TRBV20-1	.	TRBJ2-1	SARVRNEQF
TRBV27	.	TRBJ1-3	ASRVRNTIY
TRBV21-1	.	TRBJ1-5	ASPQGNQPQH
TRBV5-5	.	TRBJ1-1	ASAGVNTEAF
TRBV19	TRBD1	TRBJ1-4	ASSIPGRGNEKLF
TRBV14	.	TRBJ2-5	ASSQGRYALGHSQETQY
TRBV11-3	TRBD2	TRBJ2-3	ASSFLTSGASTDTQY
TRBV7-9	.	TRBJ1-1	ASSLSPRRPNTEAF
TRBV28	.	TRBJ1-5	ASSFLPGAQH
TRBV15	.	TRBJ2-2	ATSRTVLGTGELF
TRBV7-2	TRBD2	TRBJ2-2	ASSLLAGATGELF
TRBV18	.	TRBJ2-5	ASSPRVEGETQY
TRBV28	.	TRBJ2-7	ASSSPTGTPVREQY
TRBV28	TRBD2	TRBJ2-3	ASSPLAGGTDTQY
TRBV5-6	.	TRBJ2-5	ASSPDGFQETQY
TRBV27	.	TRBJ2-7	ASRRGGALSYEQY
TRBV19	TRBD1	TRBJ1-1	ASSIPGQGGSEAF
TRBV4-2	TRBD2	TRBJ2-2	ASSQVTFGEAGGPAGELF
TRBV6-6	.	TRBJ1-2	ASSYGPGSYGYT
TRBV7-9	.	TRBJ1-5	ASSLANGPDQPQH
TRBV27	.	TRBJ1-2	ASSLKWDVPFYGYT
TRBV6-1	.	TRBJ1-2	ASSEASTWWGYT
TRBV9	.	TRBJ1-6	ASSPLGSATASPLH
TRBV7-6	.	TRBJ1-5	ASSLGAGLLNQPQH
TRBV30	.	TRBJ1-1	AWKWTPGTAAF
TRBV2	TRBD1	TRBJ1-1	ASSGTGGSEAF
TRBV5-1	.	TRBJ1-1	ASSYHRTGDTEAF
TRBV28	TRBD1	TRBJ2-1	ASRGDRVYNEQF
TRBV5-1	TRBD2	TRBJ2-3	ASSFLAGGQDTQY
TRBV29-1	.	TRBJ1-2	SVEGVPGDLYGYT
TRBV6-5	.	TRBJ1-5	ASSYLEASQH
TRBV30	TRBD1	TRBJ2-7	AWSVGTGNYEQY
TRBV27	.	TRBJ1-2	ASSLNGGHSGYT
TRBV4-2	.	TRBJ1-4	ASSQGLGRNEKLF
TRBV30	.	TRBJ2-6	AWAQSGANVLT
TRBV21-1	.	TRBJ2-1	ASSGRDRGLDEQF
TRBV7-6	.	TRBJ2-1	ASSLWAGVRDNEQF
TRBV28	.	TRBJ2-7	ASSPPDYDRPHEQY